Following are 23 T cell receptor beta chains from one sample sequenced in a study of blood T cells in healthy people across ages. A J-beta primer mix and a sample-barcoded 5' primer were used in a second PCR of about 7 to 12 cycles. MiXCR was run by TCRdb on the 5' RACE reads, yielding one entry per CDR3 protein. This sample has over 1,500,000 distinct CDR3 sequences; about 39% occur once, and the top ten carry roughly 23%. Sequencing was carried out using blood. These receptors were obtained from a human donor in good health.

As for this clonotype: An end of the junction differs from the germline gene, which may be a read error. The chain is built from TRBV12-3 or TRBV12-4 and TRBJ1-1, with 11 bases identical to TRBD1. The CDR3 sequence is 16 residues long. CDR3 DNA sequence: TGTGCCAGTAGTTCTCGGGGACAGGGGGTTTTGACTGAAGCTTTCTTT. Residues: CASSSRGQGVLTEAFF.

The gene calls are TRBV4-3 and TRBJ2-7; the D is unclear. V was pared by 5 bases and J by 2 bases, with 19 bases between. The CDR3 spans 16 residues. Germline CDR1 reads LGHNA; CDR2 reads YSLEER. The CDR3 region has the DNA TGCGCCAGCAGCGTCGATTACGGGCCTTCCACCTACGAGCAGTACTTC. This sequence encodes CASSVDYGPSTYEQYF.

The V call is TRBV7-8, the J call TRBJ2-5, with 11 bases lining up with TRBD2. The end of the DNA aligns better with TRBJ2-7, so the J call may be wrong. Germline V gives CDR1 SGHVS, CDR2 FQNEAQ. The CDR3 is made up of 17 amino acids. CDR3 protein: CASSLWIAGGKGYEQYF. The CDR3 bases are TGTGCCAGCAGCTTGTGGATAGCGGGGGGGAAGGGGTACGAGCAGTACTTC.

Only a few counts were recorded for this clonotype. The V gene is TRBV6-4, the J gene TRBJ2-3, with no clear D. The CDR3 length is 16 residues. Germline V gene lookup returns CDR1 MRHNA and CDR2 SNTAGT. The ends were cut back, 2 bases at V and 0 bases at J, with 12 bases in the middle. CDR3 region: CASSDRPGASTDTQYF. CDR3 DNA: TGTGCCAGCAGTGACAGACCAGGAGCTAGCACAGATACGCAGTATTTT.

The rearrangement links TRBV24-1 to TRBJ2-4, with TRBD1 identical over 9 bases. Germline V lookup: CDR1 KGHDR, CDR2 SFDVKD. The CDR3 sequence is 15 residues long. Trimming at V came to 4 bases and at J to 1 base, leaving 1 base not matched to a gene. CDR3 residues: CATSEQGAAKNIQYF. The CDR3 bases are TGTGCCACCAGTGAACAGGGGGCTGCCAAAAACATTCAGTACTTC.

This clonotype came up a few times. The chain joins TRBV4-1 to TRBJ2-3, with 9 bases lining up with TRBD2. There are 18 residues in the CDR3. Trimming cost V 3 bases and J 2 bases; bases outside gene matches: 12. Germline loops: CDR1 MGHRA, CDR2 YSYEKL. The DNA for the CDR3 is TGCGCCAGCAGCCATGACCCGAAAAGCGGGGGGACCACAGATACGCAGTATTTT. Protein: CASSHDPKSGGTTDTQYF.

This clonotype was counted a few times. The chain recombines TRBV4-2 with TRBJ2-1; 15 bases fit TRBD2. This CDR3 is 19 amino acids long. Germline CDR1 and CDR2: LGHNA and YNFKEQ. V was clipped by 0 bases and J by 7 bases; unmatched bases: 10. As DNA, the CDR3 is TGTGCCAGCAGCCAAGATTGGACTAGCGGGGGGGCGGGTAGGAATGAGCAGTTCTTC. Protein product: CASSQDWTSGGAGRNEQFF.

The chain has TRBV27 and TRBJ1-1, with D unresolved. The length of the CDR3 is 13 residues. Trimming cost V 5 bases and J 0 bases, with 7 bases left between them. Germline values: CDR1 MNHEY, CDR2 SMNVEV (reference sequence). The CDR3 DNA reads as TGTGCCAGCAGTATCGAGGTGAACACTGAAGCTTTCTTT. It is translated as CASSIEVNTEAFF.

This clonotype was seen a handful of times. V usage is TRBV6-1 and J usage is TRBJ1-2; D is perhaps TRBD1 (6 bases). Germline CDR1 is MNHNS and CDR2 is SASEGT. This CDR3 contains 15 residues. The germline V and J ends were trimmed by 4 bases and 7 bases, with 19 bases remaining between them. The CDR3 loop is CASSVMDRSLIGYTF. For the CDR3, the DNA is TGTGCCAGCAGTGTTATGGACAGATCCTTAATTGGCTACACCTTC.

This clonotype was seen only a few times. The chain is built from TRBV12-3 or TRBV12-4 and TRBJ2-3, with D maybe TRBD1 (5 bases). Trimming took off 4 bases at V and 2 bases at J, with 13 bases between the two ends. This CDR3 region has 15 residues. The CDR3 loop is CASSSRTRFTDTQYF. The CDR3 bases are TGTGCCAGCAGTTCCCGGACACGTTTCACAGATACGCAGTATTTT.

The chain uses TRBV12-3 or TRBV12-4 and TRBJ2-5; perhaps TRBD1 as D (6 bases). The J call may be wrong; the DNA end is better matched by TRBJ2-7. The CDR3 has 17 residues. The CDR3 sequence is CASSLPGTLLAMDEQYF. The CDR3 region has the DNA TGTGCCAGCAGTTTACCCGGGACACTTCTTGCTATGGACGAGCAGTACTTC.

V gene TRBV3-1 combines with J gene TRBJ2-4; D remains ambiguous. The CDR3 covers 14 residues. Trimming stripped 0 bases from V and 1 base from J, with 4 bases between. CDR1 LGHDT and CDR2 YNNKEL come from the germline V gene (reference sequence). In nucleotides, the CDR3 is TGTGCCAGCAGCCAAGATGTTGCCAAAAACATTCAGTACTTC. Protein product: CASSQDVAKNIQYF.

This clonotype was observed a few times. The chain links TRBV29-1 to TRBJ2-3; possible D gene TRBD1, 6 bases. The CDR3 loop spans 14 amino acids. CDR1 and CDR2 (germline): SQVTM, ANQGSEA. V was trimmed by 4 bases and J by 3 bases, leaving 14 bases between them. The CDR3: CSVGGTWGTDTQYF. CDR3 in DNA: TGCAGCGTTGGGGGGACATGGGGGACAGATACGCAGTATTTT.

The chain employs TRBV12-3 or TRBV12-4 and TRBJ1-2, with D possibly being TRBD1 (6 bases). CDR3 length: 14 amino acids. The ends were cut back, 5 bases at V and 6 bases at J, with 16 bases in the middle. CDR3 in DNA: TGTGCCAGCAGTCCCAGAACAGGGTCGGATGGCTACACCTTC. The encoded protein is CASSPRTGSDGYTF.

This clonotype was seen many times. CDR3: CASSFLGPNQPQHF. The DNA for the CDR3 is TGTGCCAGCAGTTTTTTGGGGCCCAATCAGCCCCAGCATTTT. The genes are TRBV12-3 or TRBV12-4 and TRBJ1-5; D might be TRBD1 (5 bases). V gave up 3 bases and J gave up 3 bases, with 9 bases separating them. The CDR3 has 14 residues.

The chain combines TRBV29-1 with TRBJ1-2, with D unresolved. In germline, CDR1 is SQVTM, CDR2 ANQGSEA. V dropped 7 bases and J dropped 0 bases, with 18 bases sitting between them. CDR3 length equals 15 residues. For the CDR3, the DNA is TGCAGCGGCGAAGAGGAGAGATTAGCTAACTATGGCTACACCTTC. This codes for CSGEEERLANYGYTF.

This clonotype occurred a few times. The chain joins TRBV7-2 to TRBJ2-5; no firm D call. CDR1 and CDR2 from the germline V gene are SGHTA and FQGNSA. The V end lost 4 bases, the J end lost 11 bases, and 11 bases lay between the germline ends. The CDR3 has 11 residues. CDR3 nucleotide sequence: TGTGCCAGCAGCTCCCGCACAGAGCAGTACTTC. Residues: CASSSRTEQYF.

The genes are TRBV11-2 and TRBJ1-6; TRBD1 agrees at 7 bases. CDR1 and CDR2 (germline): SGHAT, FQNNGV. J was trimmed by 5 bases and V by 4 bases; bases with no gene match: 2. The CDR3 is 14 amino acids. CDR3 sequence (DNA): TGTGCCAGCAGCTGGGGACAGAATAATTCACCCCTCCACTTT. It specifies CASSWGQNNSPLHF.

This clonotype was observed a few times. The chain has TRBV12-3 or TRBV12-4 and TRBJ2-5; TRBD2 aligns across 8 bases. The length of the CDR3 is 17 residues. V was pared by 2 bases and J by 1 base, with 9 bases of the junction left unmatched. CDR3 amino acids: CASSLRRSGGPQETQYF. The CDR3 DNA is TGTGCCAGCAGTTTAAGGCGGAGCGGGGGCCCCCAAGAGACCCAGTACTTC.

This clonotype was counted between two and nine times. The chain couples TRBV11-2 to TRBJ1-2, with 9 positions matching TRBD1. The CDR3 totals 14 residues. Germline values: CDR1 SGHAT, CDR2 FQNNGV. The V and J ends lost 3 bases and 4 bases, in that order; junction bases with no gene match: 3. CDR3 protein: CASSFGTGFYGYTF. CDR3 coding DNA: TGTGCCAGCAGCTTCGGGACAGGGTTCTATGGCTACACCTTC. The whole variable domain, remainder taken from reference TRBV11-2 and TRBJ1-2, is EAGVAQSPRYKIIEKRQSVAFWCNPISGHATLYWYQQILGQGPKLLIQFQNNGVVDDSQLPKDRFSAERLKGVDSTLKIQPAKLEDSAVYLCASSFGTGFYGYTFGSGTRLTVV.

This clonotype was seen many times. CDR3 nucleotides: TGCAGCGTTCTGTCGGGGGCGGGAGAGACCCAGTACTTC. It translates to CSVLSGAGETQYF. The J gene is TRBJ2-5, the V gene TRBV29-1, with D perhaps matching TRBD1 or TRBD2 (6 bases each). V was pared by 5 bases and J by 4 bases, with 14 bases between. Per germline, CDR1 SQVTM and CDR2 ANQGSEA. The CDR3 has 13 residues. Full variable domain (outside the CDR3, taken from reference TRBV29-1 and TRBJ2-5): SAVISQKPSRDICQRGTSLTIQCQVDSQVTMMFWYRQQPGQSLTLIATANQGSEATYESGFVIDKFPISRPNLTFSTLTVSNMSPEDSSIYLCSVLSGAGETQYFGPGTRLLVL.

J is TRBJ2-1 and V is TRBV6-6; possible D gene TRBD1, 6 bases. Germline assignment: CDR1 MNHNY and CDR2 SVGAGI (reference sequence). This CDR3 has 14 amino acids. V was shortened by 3 bases and J by 3 bases, with 9 bases between the two germline ends. The CDR3 sequence: CASSYLDSYNEQFF. In DNA form, the CDR3 reads TGTGCCAGCAGTTATCTGGACAGCTACAATGAGCAGTTCTTC.

This clonotype occurred once. V gene TRBV7-9 combines with J gene TRBJ1-1; D might be TRBD1 (6 bases). The length of the CDR3 is 14 residues. The germline V gene has CDR1 SEHNR and CDR2 FQNEAQ (reference sequence). The V and J ends lost 5 bases and 7 bases respectively, with 17 bases between them. The CDR3, as DNA: TGTGCCAGCAGCCAAGGGGGGTCAGCGGGTGAAGCTTTCTTT. Translation gives CASSQGGSAGEAFF.